Detailed here is one T cell receptor (beta chain). Its antigen remains unknown. This entry is derived from a study of cytomegalovirus exposure and HLA in healthy donors. Study results and limitations: It was reportedly the case that the classifier diagnosed cytomegalovirus status with high specificity and sensitivity. Across donors, most TCRs were seen rarely, yet some public ones were widespread.

The length of the CDR3 is 13 residues. The germline V gene encodes CDR1 SGHVS and CDR2 FQNEAQ. J lost 3 bases, V lost 5 bases, and 3 bases had no gene match. Generated by immunoSEQ multiplex PCR, the TCRdb table keeps only in-frame clones and is missing some. This table has 150,000 to 200,000 clones, 85% to 90% appearing once. The clonotype originates from a woman aged 25 to 39 in good health and CMV-seronegative. The chain links TRBV7-8 to TRBJ2-5; 7 bases agree with TRBD1. The specimen was PBMCs. In DNA, the CDR3 is TGTGCCAGCAGCCACGACAGGGAAGAGACCCAGTACTTC. Protein: CASSHDREETQYF.